The clone carrying this T cell receptor (beta chain) was counted many times. Noted time point: newly diagnosed GD, antithyroid drugs for less than 3 months. The authors made the TCR library using RNA they extracted from PBMCs. This sample was included in a study of regulatory T cells in long-lasting Graves disease. Arm-PCR of CDR3 regions and iRepertoire HTBI primers were used to build TCR beta libraries. TCRdb re-analysed the multiplex PCR reads in MiXCR, keeping a single row per CDR3 protein. The data show roughly 500,000 distinct CDR3 sequences, about 14% seen once. These data also formed part of another study, on T cells in Graves' hyperthyroidism and ophthalmopathy. From that paper: Stable Graves' hyperthyroidism denoted no ophthalmopathy progression over 18 months. A model of 13 V-J pairs discriminated ophthalmopathy from stable hyperthyroidism.

The clonotype was recovered from a man aged 30 to 39 with Graves disease. The sample was peripheral blood mononuclear cells (PBMCs), taken at new diagnosis, from a patient treated with antithyroid drugs.

The CDR3 region is CASSLEGGAHNEQFF. Written as DNA, the CDR3 is TGTGCCAGCAGTTTAGAGGGCGGGGCCCACAATGAGCAGTTCTTC. The chain recombines TRBV27 with TRBJ2-1; D perhaps matches TRBD2 (6 bases). Per the germline V gene, CDR1 is MNHEY and CDR2 is SMNVEV (reference sequence). Trimming left V 2 bases short and J 5 bases short, with 13 bases between. The CDR3 contains 15 residues.